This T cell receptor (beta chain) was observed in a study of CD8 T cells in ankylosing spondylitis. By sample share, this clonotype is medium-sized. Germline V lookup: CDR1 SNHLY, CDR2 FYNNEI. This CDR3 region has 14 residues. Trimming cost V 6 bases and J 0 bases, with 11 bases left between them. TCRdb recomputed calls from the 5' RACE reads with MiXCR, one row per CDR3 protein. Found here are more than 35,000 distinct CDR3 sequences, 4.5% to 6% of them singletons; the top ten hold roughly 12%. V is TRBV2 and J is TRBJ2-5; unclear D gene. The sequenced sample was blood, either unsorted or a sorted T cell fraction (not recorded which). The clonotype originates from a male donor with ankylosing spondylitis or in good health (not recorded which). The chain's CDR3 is CASREQRDQETQYF. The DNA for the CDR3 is TGTGCCAGCAGGGAACAACGGGACCAAGAGACCCAGTACTTC.